The 27 T cell receptor beta chains in this list originate from one sample, sequenced in a study of OX40 agonist ivuxolimab in advanced cancers. The method was immunoSEQ multiplex PCR; TCRdb's version includes in-frame clones alone and lacks a portion of them. The table shows 30,000 or so clones, with approximately 79% occurring only once. Sequenced here: CD4+ or CD8+ T cells sorted from blood, sampled in a trial of the OX40 agonist ivuxolimab. The receptor source for this set is an adult with an advanced solid tumor such as melanoma, head and neck, liver or kidney cancer.

The gene calls are TRBV27 and TRBJ2-1; TRBD2 matches at 7 bases. In germline, CDR1 is MNHEY, CDR2 SMNVEV (reference sequence). The CDR3 runs 13 residues. The trim removed 6 bases at V and 4 bases at J, leaving 3 bases unmatched. The CDR3 coding sequence is TGTGCCAGCAGCCCGGGACTATACAATGAGCAGTTCTTC. This gives the protein CASSPGLYNEQFF.

The genes are TRBV19 and TRBJ1-4; D is unresolved. Germline-derived CDR1 and CDR2 are LNHDA and SQIVND (reference sequence). Trimming pared 8 bases from V and 5 bases from J, leaving 21 bases between. This CDR3 region has 16 residues. This CDR3 reads CASADPSPPSNEKLFF. DNA for the CDR3: TGTGCCAGTGCGGACCCCTCCCCGCCCTCGAATGAAAAACTGTTTTTT.

The CDR3 loop is CASSVAARTGTDTQYF. The CDR3 region has the DNA TGTGCCAGCAGCGTAGCTGCGCGAACAGGGACAGATACGCAGTATTTT. V is TRBV9 and J is TRBJ2-3, with a possible D match to TRBD1 (6 bases). The CDR3 totals 16 residues. CDR1 SGDLS and CDR2 YYNGEE come from the germline V gene. V lost 0 bases to trimming and J lost 3 bases, with 14 bases between them. The full variable domain, in which reference TRBV9 and TRBJ2-3 provide the parts outside the CDR3, is DSGVTQTPKHLITATGQRVTLRCSPRSGDLSVYWYQQSLDQGLQFLIQYYNGEERAKGNILERFSAQQFPDLHSELNLSSLELGDSALYFCASSVAARTGTDTQYFGPGTRLTVL.

This chain joins TRBV9 and TRBJ2-1; D possibly corresponds to TRBD1 (6 bases). This CDR3 contains 14 residues. Trimming stripped 7 bases from V and 2 bases from J, with 13 bases between. CDR1 and CDR2 (germline): SGDLS, YYNGEE. Here the CDR3 reads CASGQGSTYNEQFF. CDR3 DNA sequence: TGTGCCAGCGGCCAGGGGTCGACCTACAATGAGCAGTTCTTC. Based on the CDR3 plus reference TRBV9 and TRBJ2-1, the full variable domain is DSGVTQTPKHLITATGQRVTLRCSPRSGDLSVYWYQQSLDQGLQFLIQYYNGEERAKGNILERFSAQQFPDLHSELNLSSLELGDSALYFCASGQGSTYNEQFFGPGTRLTVL.

The chain links TRBV6-5 to TRBJ2-7; D tentatively reads TRBD1 or TRBD2 (5 bases each). V lost 0 bases and J lost 4, with 10 bases in between. Germline CDR1 is MNHEY and CDR2 is SVGAGI. This CDR3 comprises 14 residues. The CDR3 protein is CASSYSWGNYEQYF. The CDR3 nucleotides are TGTGCCAGCAGTTACTCCTGGGGGAATTACGAGCAGTACTTC.

The chain joins TRBV30 to TRBJ1-2, with 7 bases aligning to TRBD1. The CDR3 length is 12 residues. The ends lost 1 base at V and 8 bases at J; junction bases unmatched: 4. The V gene's germline CDR1 is GTSNPN and CDR2 SVGIG (reference sequence). The CDR3 bases are TGTGCCTGGAGTGACGACAGGGACGGCTACACCTTC. Translating gives CAWSDDRDGYTF.

This clone has just a few counts. This chain links TRBV5-1 with TRBJ2-5, with 7 nucleotides matching TRBD1. V lost 0 bases and J lost 5; bases outside the gene matches: 4. CDR3 size: 14 residues. Germline V gene data show CDR1 as SGHRS and CDR2 as YFSETQ. In nucleotides, the CDR3 is TGCGCCAGCAGCTTGGAGACAGGGAGCGAGACCCAGTACTTC. It encodes CASSLETGSETQYF. Combining the CDR3 with reference TRBV5-1 and TRBJ2-5 gives the whole variable domain KAGVTQTPRYLIKTRGQQVTLSCSPISGHRSVSWYQQTPGQGLQFLFEYFSETQRNKGNFPGRFSGRQFSNSRSEMNVSTLELGDSALYLCASSLETGSETQYFGPGTRLLVL.

This chain uses TRBV2 with TRBJ2-1; TRBD2 matches 11 bases. Germline loops: CDR1 SNHLY, CDR2 FYNNEI. V lost 4 bases, J lost 2 bases, and 1 base stayed unmatched. This CDR3 is 15 amino acids long. The CDR3 nucleotides read TGTGCCAGCAGTGGACTAGCGGGACCCTACAATGAGCAGTTCTTC. This sequence encodes CASSGLAGPYNEQFF.

The chain links TRBV2 to TRBJ2-1; perhaps TRBD1 as D (6 bases). CDR1 is SNHLY, CDR2 FYNNEI, per germline. The CDR3 contains 16 residues. V was shortened by 4 bases and J by 0 bases, with 13 bases between the two germline ends. The DNA for the CDR3 is TGTGCCAGCAGTGGACCGAGACAGGACTCCTACAATGAGCAGTTCTTC. This encodes CASSGPRQDSYNEQFF. Full variable domain (outside the CDR3, taken from reference TRBV2 and TRBJ2-1): EPEVTQTPSHQVTQMGQEVILRCVPISNHLYFYWYRQILGQKVEFLVSFYNNEISEKSEIFDDQFSVERPDGSNFTLKIRSTKLEDSAMYFCASSGPRQDSYNEQFFGPGTRLTVL.

The CDR3 DNA reads TGTGCCAGCAGCGTATCCGGCACAGATACGCAGTATTTT. Protein product: CASSVSGTDTQYF. V usage is TRBV9 and J usage is TRBJ2-3; D is undetermined. The CDR3 loop spans 13 amino acids. In germline, CDR1 is SGDLS, CDR2 YYNGEE. Trimming left V 1 base short and J 1 base short, with 4 bases between.

This clone has a single count. The chain recombines TRBV19 with TRBJ2-7; D may be TRBD1 (6 bases). The CDR3 has 14 residues. Trimming removed 5 bases at V and 1 base at J, with 12 bases between. Germline V gene sequence: CDR1 LNHDA, CDR2 SQIVND (reference sequence). The CDR3 DNA is TGTGCCAGTAGTGTCGCAGGGGTTTCCTACGAGCAGTACTTC. This codes for CASSVAGVSYEQYF.

This chain connects TRBV5-5 to TRBJ1-6, with D possibly being TRBD1 (5 bases). The CDR3 consists of 14 residues. Germline V gene data show CDR1 as SGHKS and CDR2 as YYEKEE (reference sequence). Trimming pared 1 base from V and 7 bases from J, leaving 9 bases between. CDR3 amino acids: CASSLLGPNSPLHF. Written as DNA, the CDR3 is TGTGCCAGCAGCTTGCTGGGGCCGAATTCACCCCTCCACTTT.

This clone has only a few counts. This sequence joins TRBV7-8 and TRBJ1-5; possible D gene TRBD1, 6 bases. With 4 bases removed from V and 4 bases from J, the gap between germline ends came to 17 bases. The CDR3 runs 16 residues. The germline V gene encodes CDR1 SGHVS and CDR2 FQNEAQ. As DNA, the CDR3 is TGTGCCAGCAGCTCGGTAGCCGGGGGCGGTAATCAGCCCCAGCATTTT. This encodes CASSSVAGGGNQPQHF. The variable domain in full, with the rest retrieved from reference TRBV7-8 and TRBJ1-5, is GAGVSQSPRYKVAKRGQDVALRCDPISGHVSLFWYQQALGQGPEFLTYFQNEAQLDKSGLPSDRFFAERPEGSVSTLKIQRTQQEDSAVYLCASSSVAGGGNQPQHFGDGTRLSIL.

This clone was counted between two and nine times. This chain links TRBV5-1 with TRBJ1-3; the match to TRBD1 covers 10 bases. The V gene end was trimmed by 4 bases and the J gene end by 7 bases; junction bases not matched to a gene: 5. The germline V gene has CDR1 SGHRS and CDR2 YFSETQ. There are 14 residues in the CDR3. The CDR3 DNA follows: TGCGCCAGCAGCGATCGGACAGGGGGGAACACCATATATTTT. Protein: CASSDRTGGNTIYF.

The CDR3, as DNA: TGTGCCAGCAGTTCCGGGGCCGGGGCCAACGTCCTGACTTTC. This sequence encodes CASSSGAGANVLTF. This sequence joins TRBV13 and TRBJ2-6, with D perhaps being TRBD1 or TRBD2 (5 bases each). V dropped 6 bases and J dropped 4 bases, with 10 bases sitting between them. CDR1 and CDR2 from the germline V gene are PRHDT and FYEKMQ (reference sequence). This CDR3 is built from 14 residues.

There are a few counts of this clone. The rearrangement uses TRBV10-2 and TRBJ1-3, with D unclear. With 10 bases removed from V and 0 bases from J, the gap between germline ends came to 13 bases. CDR3 length: 14 residues. Germline CDR1 is WSHSY and CDR2 is SAAADI. CDR3 bases: TGCGCCACCTCCGATACCTTCTCTGGAAACACCATATATTTT. This translates into CATSDTFSGNTIYF.

The chain couples TRBV11-2 to TRBJ2-5, with a weak D call TRBD2 (5 bases). The J call is uncertain, as TRBJ2-7 better fits the DNA end. The CDR3 sequence is 14 residues long. Germline-derived CDR1 and CDR2 are SGHAT and FQNNGV. CDR3 sequence: CASSLDPGSHEQYF. CDR3 nucleotides: TGTGCCAGCAGCTTAGATCCGGGGTCCCACGAGCAGTACTTC.

The rearrangement joins TRBV6-5 to TRBJ2-7; D not resolved. Germline CDR1 and CDR2: MNHEY and SVGAGI. The CDR3 contains 10 residues. V was pared by 8 bases and J by 5 bases, with 7 bases between. The CDR3 region has the DNA TGTGCCAGCGCGACGGACGAGCAGTACTTC. This sequence encodes CASATDEQYF.

This chain connects TRBV28 to TRBJ1-2; D is perhaps TRBD1 (6 bases). V gave up 6 bases and J gave up 8 bases, with 13 bases separating them. Germline V gene data show CDR1 as MDHEN and CDR2 as SYDVKM. This CDR3 comprises 12 residues. The CDR3 here is CASRVKGEGYTF. The CDR3 coding sequence is TGTGCCAGCAGAGTGAAGGGGGAGGGCTACACCTTC.

This chain connects TRBV7-9 to TRBJ2-5, with D perhaps TRBD1 or TRBD2 (5 bases each). V was cut by 5 bases and J by 4 bases, with 20 bases left in between. CDR1 is SEHNR and CDR2 is FQNEAQ in the germline V gene (reference sequence). The CDR3 contains 16 residues. The CDR3: CASSGKVEGSGETQYF. CDR3 bases: TGTGCCAGCAGCGGGAAGGTCGAGGGGAGTGGAGAGACCCAGTACTTC.

The table lists this clone with a count of one. The chain joins TRBV28 to TRBJ1-2; no definite D call. There are 12 residues in the CDR3. Germline V CDR1 and CDR2: MDHEN, SYDVKM. V was trimmed by 3 bases and J by 8 bases, leaving 10 bases between them. The CDR3 region is CASSFEARGYTF. For the CDR3, the DNA is TGTGCCAGCAGTTTCGAGGCGCGGGGCTACACCTTC.

The chain employs TRBV4-2 and TRBJ2-7, with D possibly matching TRBD1 (6 bases). The CDR3 is made up of 15 amino acids. Germline values: CDR1 LGHNA, CDR2 YNFKEQ. Trimming left V 3 bases short and J 1 base short, with 13 bases between. The CDR3 loop is CASSHLDRTSYEQYF. The CDR3 DNA follows: TGTGCCAGCAGCCACCTTGACAGGACTTCCTACGAGCAGTACTTC.

The gene calls are TRBV5-6 and TRBJ2-5; TRBD2 aligns across 8 bases. J lost 4 bases, V lost 1 base, and 15 bases had no gene match. Germline CDR1 and CDR2: SGHDT and YYEEEE. This CDR3 is 18 amino acids long. The CDR3 here is CASSLLPGSGAGGETQYF. CDR3 nucleotide sequence: TGTGCCAGCAGCTTGTTGCCCGGTAGCGGGGCGGGCGGAGAGACCCAGTACTTC.

The chain has TRBV20-1 and TRBJ2-7; D uncertain. The CDR3 is 11 residues long. V gave up 0 bases and J gave up 5 bases, with 5 bases separating them. Germline V gene data show CDR1 as DFQATT and CDR2 as SNEGSKA (reference sequence). The CDR3 reads CSARDSHEQYF. DNA for the CDR3: TGCAGTGCTAGAGACAGCCACGAGCAGTACTTC.

The gene calls are TRBV28 and TRBJ1-5, with 9 bases aligning to TRBD1. V shed 4 bases, J shed 7 bases, and the junction held 14 bases outside the gene matches. There are 17 residues in the CDR3. Germline loops: CDR1 MDHEN, CDR2 SYDVKM. The DNA of the CDR3 is TGTGCCAGCAGTTCTCCCGTCTACAGGGGGCAGGGGCAGCCCCAGCATTTT. It translates to CASSSPVYRGQGQPQHF.

V and J are TRBV5-6 and TRBJ2-2, with 7 bases that match TRBD1. Looked up from germline, CDR1 is SGHDT and CDR2 is YYEEEE. This CDR3 spans 15 amino acids. V trimming: 1 base; J trimming: 0 bases; junction bases outside the gene matches: 0. The CDR3 loop reads CASSLTGANTGELFF. Here the CDR3 DNA reads TGTGCCAGCAGCTTGACAGGGGCGAACACCGGGGAGCTGTTTTTT.

This clone was observed once. The CDR3: CASSTDRGYEQYF. CDR3 nucleotide sequence: TGTGCCAGTAGTACGGACAGGGGCTACGAGCAGTACTTC. The V gene is TRBV19, the J gene TRBJ2-7; 9 bases fit TRBD1. Germline trimming cut 4 bases from V and 3 bases from J; bases unmatched to any gene: 1. The germline gives CDR1 LNHDA, CDR2 SQIVND (reference sequence). This CDR3 spans 13 amino acids.